Listed below are T cell receptor beta chains from one sample, sequenced in a study of early T cells in non-severe SARS-CoV-2 infection. One entry per CDR3 protein, called by TCRdb with MiXCR from the 5' RACE reads. The sample includes around 55,000 distinct CDR3 sequences, 15% seen only once; the top ten take more than 8%. The specimen was whole blood, collected at baseline. The receptors come from an adult who was a healthcare worker with PCR-confirmed SARS-CoV-2 infection or an uninfected control (not recorded which). Both conserved end residues are trimmed from each CDR3.

J gene,V gene,CDR3 protein
TRBJ1-5,TRBV7-9,ASNLGNQPQH
TRBJ1-4,TRBV10-3,AISGQPNEKLF
TRBJ2-4,TRBV11-2,ASSLDRPGTSIQY
TRBJ1-1,TRBV14,ASSQEVWGSEAF
TRBJ2-7,TRBV20-1,SAFALRDRSYEQY
TRBJ2-1,TRBV29-1,SVDEQF
TRBJ2-2,TRBV5-4,ASSPLAGQNTGELF
TRBJ2-1,TRBV6-5,ASSRETGTSGSLYNEQF
TRBJ1-2,TRBV5-1,ASSLGQDGYT
TRBJ1-1,TRBV7-3,ASSLDGLNTEAF
TRBJ1-4,TRBV29-1,SVAFSPGEKLF
TRBJ2-7,TRBV10-3,AISESRGYEQY
TRBJ1-5,TRBV6-2/TRBV6-3,ASRRDGYSNQPQH
TRBJ1-6,TRBV12-3/TRBV12-4,ASSRGTGGNSPLH
TRBJ1-5,TRBV7-9,ASSPTGNLAQPQH
TRBJ2-7,TRBV14,ASSHKRGEQY
TRBJ1-1,TRBV10-1,ASSESGGVTEAF
TRBJ2-1,TRBV12-3/TRBV12-4,ASSLPQGSEF
TRBJ1-3,TRBV12-3/TRBV12-4,ASTQGGSGNTIY
TRBJ1-1,TRBV9,ASSLQGDVNTEAF